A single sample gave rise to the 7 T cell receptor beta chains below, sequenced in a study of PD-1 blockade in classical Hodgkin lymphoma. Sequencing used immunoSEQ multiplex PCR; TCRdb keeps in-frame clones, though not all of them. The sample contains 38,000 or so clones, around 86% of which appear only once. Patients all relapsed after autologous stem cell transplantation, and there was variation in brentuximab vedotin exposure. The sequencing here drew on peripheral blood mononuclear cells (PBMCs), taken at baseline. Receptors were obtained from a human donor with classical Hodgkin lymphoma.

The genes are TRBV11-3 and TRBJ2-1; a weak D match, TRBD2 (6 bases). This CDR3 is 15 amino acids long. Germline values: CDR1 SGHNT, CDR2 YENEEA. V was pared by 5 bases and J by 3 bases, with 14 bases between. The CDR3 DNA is TGTGCCAGCAGCCCCTCGTCGCGGGGCTACAATGAGCAGTTCTTC. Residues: CASSPSSRGYNEQFF.

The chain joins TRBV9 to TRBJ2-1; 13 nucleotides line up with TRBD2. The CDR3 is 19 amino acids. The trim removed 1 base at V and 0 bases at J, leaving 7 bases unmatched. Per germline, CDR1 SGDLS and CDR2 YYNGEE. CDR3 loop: CASSVWGLAGFDSYNEQFF. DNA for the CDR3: TGTGCCAGCAGCGTATGGGGACTAGCGGGATTCGACTCCTACAATGAGCAGTTCTTC.

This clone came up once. The CDR3 loop reads CASSEGTRDPFYEQFF. The CDR3 DNA is TGTGCCAGCAGTGAAGGGACCCGGGACCCTTTTTATGAGCAGTTCTTC. The J gene is TRBJ2-1, the V gene TRBV25-1, with D perhaps matching TRBD1 or TRBD2 (5 bases each). V was cut by 2 bases and J by 8 bases, with 19 bases left in between. The CDR3 spans 16 residues. CDR1 is MGHDK, CDR2 SYGVNS, per germline.

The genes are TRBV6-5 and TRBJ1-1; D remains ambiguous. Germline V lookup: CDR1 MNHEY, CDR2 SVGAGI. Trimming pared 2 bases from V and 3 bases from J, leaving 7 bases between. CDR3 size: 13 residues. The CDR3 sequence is CASSYRVYTEAFF. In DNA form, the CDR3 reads TGTGCCAGCAGTTACAGGGTTTACACTGAAGCTTTCTTT.

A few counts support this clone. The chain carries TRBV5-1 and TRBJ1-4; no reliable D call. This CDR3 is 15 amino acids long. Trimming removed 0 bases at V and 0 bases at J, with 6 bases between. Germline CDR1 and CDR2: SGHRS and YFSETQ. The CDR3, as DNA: TGCGCCAGCAGCTTGGCTGGGACAACTAATGAAAAACTGTTTTTT. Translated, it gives CASSLAGTTNEKLFF.

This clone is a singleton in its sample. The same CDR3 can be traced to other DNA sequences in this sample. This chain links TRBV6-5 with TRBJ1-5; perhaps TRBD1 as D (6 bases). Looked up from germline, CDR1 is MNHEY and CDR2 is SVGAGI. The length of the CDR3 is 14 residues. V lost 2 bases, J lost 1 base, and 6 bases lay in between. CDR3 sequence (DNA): TGTGCCAGCAGTTACGGGGGCAGCAATCAGCCCCAGCATTTT. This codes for CASSYGGSNQPQHF.

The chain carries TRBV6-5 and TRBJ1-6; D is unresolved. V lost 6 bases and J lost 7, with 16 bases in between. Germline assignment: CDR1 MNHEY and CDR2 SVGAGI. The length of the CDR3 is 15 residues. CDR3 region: CASSRWSPANSPLHF. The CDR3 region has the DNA TGTGCCAGCAGCCGCTGGTCCCCCGCAAATTCACCCCTCCACTTT.